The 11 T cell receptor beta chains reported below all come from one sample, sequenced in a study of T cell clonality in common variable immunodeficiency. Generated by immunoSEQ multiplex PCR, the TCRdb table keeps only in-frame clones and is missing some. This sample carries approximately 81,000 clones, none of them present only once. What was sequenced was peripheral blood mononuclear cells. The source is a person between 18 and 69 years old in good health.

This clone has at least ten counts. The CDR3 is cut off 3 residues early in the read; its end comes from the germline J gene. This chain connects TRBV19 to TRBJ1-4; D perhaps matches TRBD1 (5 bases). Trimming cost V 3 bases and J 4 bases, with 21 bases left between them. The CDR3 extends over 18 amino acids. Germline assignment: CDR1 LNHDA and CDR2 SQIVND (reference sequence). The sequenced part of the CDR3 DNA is TGTGCCAGTAGTATGGGACTCCAAACAGGAGGGCTTAATGAAAAA. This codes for CASSMGLQTGGLNEK. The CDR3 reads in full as CASSMGLQTGGLNEKLFF.

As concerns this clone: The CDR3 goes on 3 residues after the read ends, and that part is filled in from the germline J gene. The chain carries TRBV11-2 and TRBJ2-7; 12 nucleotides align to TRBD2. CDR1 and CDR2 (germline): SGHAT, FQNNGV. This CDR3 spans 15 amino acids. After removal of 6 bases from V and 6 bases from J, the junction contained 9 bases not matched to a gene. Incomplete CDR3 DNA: TGTGCCAGCAGATCTCTAGCGGGAGGGAATGGCGAG. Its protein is CASRSLAGGNGE. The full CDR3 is CASRSLAGGNGEQYF.

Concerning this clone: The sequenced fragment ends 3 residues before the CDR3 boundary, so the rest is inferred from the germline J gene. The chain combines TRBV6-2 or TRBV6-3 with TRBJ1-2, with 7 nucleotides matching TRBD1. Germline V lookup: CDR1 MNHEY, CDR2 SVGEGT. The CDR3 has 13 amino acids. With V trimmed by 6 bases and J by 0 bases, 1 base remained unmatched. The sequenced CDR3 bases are TGTGCCAGCAGACAGGGGACTAACTATGGC. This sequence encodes CASRQGTNYG. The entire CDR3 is CASRQGTNYGYTF.

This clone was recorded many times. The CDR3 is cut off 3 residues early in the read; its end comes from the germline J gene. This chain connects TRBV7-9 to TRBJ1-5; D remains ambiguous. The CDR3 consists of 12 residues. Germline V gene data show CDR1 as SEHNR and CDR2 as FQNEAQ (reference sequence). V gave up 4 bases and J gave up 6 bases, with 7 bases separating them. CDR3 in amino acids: CASSSSGQPQHF. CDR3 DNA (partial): TGTGCCAGCAGCTCCTCGGGTCAGCCC.

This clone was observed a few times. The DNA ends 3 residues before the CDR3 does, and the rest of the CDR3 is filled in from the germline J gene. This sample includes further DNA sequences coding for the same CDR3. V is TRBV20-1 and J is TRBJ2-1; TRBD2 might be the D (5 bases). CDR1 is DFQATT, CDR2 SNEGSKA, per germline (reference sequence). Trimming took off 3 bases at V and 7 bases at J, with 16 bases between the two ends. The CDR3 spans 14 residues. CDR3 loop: CSARKSLVPNEQFF. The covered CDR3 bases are TGCAGTGCTAGGAAATCACTAGTCCCGAATGAG.

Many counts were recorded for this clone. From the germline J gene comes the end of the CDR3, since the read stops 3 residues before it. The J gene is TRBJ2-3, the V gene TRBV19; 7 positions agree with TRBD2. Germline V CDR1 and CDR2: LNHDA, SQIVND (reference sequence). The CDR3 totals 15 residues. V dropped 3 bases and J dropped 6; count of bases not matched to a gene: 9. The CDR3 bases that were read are TGTGCCAGTAGTATCGGAGCGGGACTCTCGGATACG. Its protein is CASSIGAGLSDT. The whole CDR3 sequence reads CASSIGAGLSDTQYF.

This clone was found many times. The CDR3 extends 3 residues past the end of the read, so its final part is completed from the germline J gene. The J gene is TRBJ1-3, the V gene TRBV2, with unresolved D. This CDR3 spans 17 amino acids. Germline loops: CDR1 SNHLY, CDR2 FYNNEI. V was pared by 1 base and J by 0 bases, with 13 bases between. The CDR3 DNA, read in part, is TGTGCCAGCAGTGAAGTGGCCGCAAGAAGCTCTGGAAACACC. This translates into CASSEVAARSSGNT. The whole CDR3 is CASSEVAARSSGNTIYF.

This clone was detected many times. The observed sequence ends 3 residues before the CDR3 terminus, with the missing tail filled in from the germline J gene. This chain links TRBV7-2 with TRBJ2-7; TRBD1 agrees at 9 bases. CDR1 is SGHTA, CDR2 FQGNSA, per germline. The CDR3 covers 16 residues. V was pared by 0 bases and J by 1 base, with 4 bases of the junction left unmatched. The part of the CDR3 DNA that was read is TGTGCCAGCAGCTTAGCGGGGGGACAGGGTTCCTACGAG. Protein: CASSLAGGQGSYE. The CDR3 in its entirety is CASSLAGGQGSYEQYF.

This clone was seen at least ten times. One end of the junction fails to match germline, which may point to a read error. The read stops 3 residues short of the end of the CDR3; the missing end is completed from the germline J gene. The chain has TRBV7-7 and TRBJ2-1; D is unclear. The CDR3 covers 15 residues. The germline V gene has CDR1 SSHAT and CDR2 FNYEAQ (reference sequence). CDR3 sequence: CASSLSSSTGNEQFF. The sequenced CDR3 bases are TGTGCTAGCAGCTTAAGTAGCTCTACTGGGAATGAG.

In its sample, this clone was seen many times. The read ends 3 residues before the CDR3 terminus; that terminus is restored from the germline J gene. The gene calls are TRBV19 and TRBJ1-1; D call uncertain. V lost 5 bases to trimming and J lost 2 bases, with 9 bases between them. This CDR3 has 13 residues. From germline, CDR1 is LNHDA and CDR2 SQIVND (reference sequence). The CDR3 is CASSLSTNTEAFF. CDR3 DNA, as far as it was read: TGTGCCAGTAGTCTGTCCACAAACACTGAA.

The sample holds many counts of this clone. The CDR3 is CASSGRGTGGNTIYF. CDR3 bases read: TGTGCCAGCAGTGGCCGCGGGACAGGCGGAAACACC. The chain recombines TRBV6-4 with TRBJ1-3; TRBD1 matches at 8 bases. The read terminates 3 residues ahead of where the CDR3 ends, so the germline J gene completes it. Germline CDR1 reads MRHNA; CDR2 reads SNTAGT. After removal of 4 bases from V and 4 bases from J, the junction contained 6 bases not matched to a gene. The CDR3 sequence is 15 residues long.